The source of this T cell receptor (beta chain) is a study of CD8+ T cells in alopecia areata. cDNA reverse transcribed from extracted RNA served as the sequencing template. This table comes from immunoSEQ multiplex PCR, and its TCRdb copy is limited to in-frame clones, with some not included. The table lists 120,000 to 150,000 clones, roughly 60% of them singletons. This clone was seen a handful of times. Germline V gene data show CDR1 as MNHEY and CDR2 as SMNVEV (reference sequence). Trimming removed 7 bases from V and 4 bases from J, with 12 bases in between. CDR3 length equals 13 residues. The chain joins TRBV27 to TRBJ2-3; D is perhaps TRBD1 (6 bases). This clonotype was sampled from a human donor in good health. Sequenced input: CD8+ T cells sorted from blood. CDR3 sequence (DNA): TGTGCCAGCAAGGGGGTTGAGGCAGATACGCAGTATTTT. Its protein product is CASKGVEADTQYF.